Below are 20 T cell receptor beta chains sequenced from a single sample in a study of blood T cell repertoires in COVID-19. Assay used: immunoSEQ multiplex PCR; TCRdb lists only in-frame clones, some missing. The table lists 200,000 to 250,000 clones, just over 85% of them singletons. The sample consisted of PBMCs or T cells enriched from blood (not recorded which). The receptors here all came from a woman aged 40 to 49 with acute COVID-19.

CDR3: CASSYSTGGNGDTIYF. The CDR3 bases are TGTGCCAGCAGTTACTCGACAGGGGGCAACGGAGACACCATATATTTT. This chain links TRBV6-2 or TRBV6-3 with TRBJ1-3, with 10 bases aligning to TRBD1. Losses at the gene ends were 0 bases for V and 8 bases for J; bases not matched to a gene: 7. Germline values: CDR1 MNHEY, CDR2 SVGEGT. CDR3 length equals 16 residues.

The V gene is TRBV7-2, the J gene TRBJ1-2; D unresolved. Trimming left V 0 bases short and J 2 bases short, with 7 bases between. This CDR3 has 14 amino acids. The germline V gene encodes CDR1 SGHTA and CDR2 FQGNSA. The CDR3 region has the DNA TGTGCCAGCAGCTTAGCTCTAAACAACTATGGCTACACCTTC. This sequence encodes CASSLALNNYGYTF.

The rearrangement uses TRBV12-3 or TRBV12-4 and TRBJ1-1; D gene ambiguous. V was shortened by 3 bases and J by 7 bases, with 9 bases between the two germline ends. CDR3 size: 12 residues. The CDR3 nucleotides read TGTGCCAGCAGTTTTTGGCAAATTGAAGCTTTCTTT. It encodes CASSFWQIEAFF.

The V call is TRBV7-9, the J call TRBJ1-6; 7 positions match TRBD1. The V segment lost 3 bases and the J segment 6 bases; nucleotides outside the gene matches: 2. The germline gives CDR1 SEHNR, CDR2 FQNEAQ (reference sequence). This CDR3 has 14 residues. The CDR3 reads CASSFSGGNSPLHF. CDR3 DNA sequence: TGTGCCAGCAGCTTTTCAGGGGGTAATTCACCCCTCCACTTT.

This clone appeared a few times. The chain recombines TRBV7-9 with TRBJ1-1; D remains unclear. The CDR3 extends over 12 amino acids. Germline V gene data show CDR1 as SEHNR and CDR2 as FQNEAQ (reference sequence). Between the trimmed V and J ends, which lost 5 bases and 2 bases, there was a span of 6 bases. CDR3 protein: CASSQVNTEAFF. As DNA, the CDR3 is TGTGCCAGCAGCCAGGTAAACACTGAAGCTTTCTTT.

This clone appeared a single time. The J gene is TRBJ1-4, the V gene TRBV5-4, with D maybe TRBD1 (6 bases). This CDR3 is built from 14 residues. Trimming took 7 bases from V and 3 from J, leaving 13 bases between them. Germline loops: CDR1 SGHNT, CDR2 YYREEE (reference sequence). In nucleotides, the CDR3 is TGTGCCAGCCACGAGGGGGGGGCTAATGAAAAACTGTTTTTT. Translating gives CASHEGGANEKLFF.

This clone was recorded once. The CDR3 bases are TGTGCCAGCAGCCCCCAAATGAGGACCGGGGAGCTGTTTTTT. The encoded protein is CASSPQMRTGELFF. The chain links TRBV3-1 (or the pseudogene TRBV3-2) to TRBJ2-2; no clear D. The CDR3 covers 14 residues. Between the trimmed V and J ends, which lost 4 bases and 5 bases, there was a span of 11 bases. The germline V gene encodes CDR1 LGHDT and CDR2 YNNKEL (reference sequence).

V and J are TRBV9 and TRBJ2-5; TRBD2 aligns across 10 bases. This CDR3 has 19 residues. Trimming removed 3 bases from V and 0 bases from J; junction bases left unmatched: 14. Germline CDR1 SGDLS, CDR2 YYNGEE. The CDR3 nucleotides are TGTGCCAGCAGCGGGTCCCACGGGGGTAGCGGGGGGTACCAAGAGACCCAGTACTTC. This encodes CASSGSHGGSGGYQETQYF.

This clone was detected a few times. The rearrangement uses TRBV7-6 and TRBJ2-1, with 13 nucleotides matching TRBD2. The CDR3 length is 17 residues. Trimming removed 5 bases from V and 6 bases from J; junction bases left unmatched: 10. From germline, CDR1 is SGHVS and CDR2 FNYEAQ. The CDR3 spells CASSRLAGGRISNEQFF. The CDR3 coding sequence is TGTGCCAGCAGCAGACTAGCGGGGGGAAGGATAAGCAATGAGCAGTTCTTC.

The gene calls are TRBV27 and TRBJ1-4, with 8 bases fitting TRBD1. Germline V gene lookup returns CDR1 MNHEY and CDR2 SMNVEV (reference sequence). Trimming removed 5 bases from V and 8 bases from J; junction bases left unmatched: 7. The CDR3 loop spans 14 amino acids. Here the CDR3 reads CASSLRTGREKLFF. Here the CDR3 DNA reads TGTGCCAGCAGTCTCCGGACAGGGCGCGAAAAACTGTTTTTT.

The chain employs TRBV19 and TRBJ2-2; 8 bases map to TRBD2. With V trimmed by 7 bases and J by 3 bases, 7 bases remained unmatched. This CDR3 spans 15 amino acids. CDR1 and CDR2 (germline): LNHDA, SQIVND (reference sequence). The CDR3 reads CASTRGGGYTGELFF. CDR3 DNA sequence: TGTGCCAGTACCCGGGGGGGCGGGTACACCGGGGAGCTGTTTTTT.

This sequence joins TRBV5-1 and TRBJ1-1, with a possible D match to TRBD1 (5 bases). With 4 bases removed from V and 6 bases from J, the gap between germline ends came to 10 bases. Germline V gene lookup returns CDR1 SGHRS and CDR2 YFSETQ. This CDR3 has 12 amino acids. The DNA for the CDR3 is TGCGCCAGCAGCCAGGAAGGGGCTGAAGCTTTCTTT. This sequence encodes CASSQEGAEAFF.

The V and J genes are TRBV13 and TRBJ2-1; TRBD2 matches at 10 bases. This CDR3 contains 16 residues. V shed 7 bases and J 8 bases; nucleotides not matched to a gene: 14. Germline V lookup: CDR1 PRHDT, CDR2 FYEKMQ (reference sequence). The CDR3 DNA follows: TGTGCCAGCAACCCTTTCGAGCGGGGGGGCCTCGATGAGCAGTTCTTC. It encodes CASNPFERGGLDEQFF.

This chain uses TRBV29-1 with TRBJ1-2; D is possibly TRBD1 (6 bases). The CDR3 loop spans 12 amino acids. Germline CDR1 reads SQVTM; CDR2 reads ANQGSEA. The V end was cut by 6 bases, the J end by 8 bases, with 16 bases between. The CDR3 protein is CSVGTLAQGYTF. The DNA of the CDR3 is TGCAGCGTCGGGACATTGGCTCAGGGCTACACCTTC.

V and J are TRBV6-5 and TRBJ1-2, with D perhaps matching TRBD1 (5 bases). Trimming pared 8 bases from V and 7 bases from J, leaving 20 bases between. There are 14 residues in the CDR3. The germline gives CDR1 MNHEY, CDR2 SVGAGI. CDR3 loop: CASQSGGVHFGYTF. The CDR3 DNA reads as TGTGCCAGCCAAAGCGGGGGGGTACATTTTGGCTACACCTTC.

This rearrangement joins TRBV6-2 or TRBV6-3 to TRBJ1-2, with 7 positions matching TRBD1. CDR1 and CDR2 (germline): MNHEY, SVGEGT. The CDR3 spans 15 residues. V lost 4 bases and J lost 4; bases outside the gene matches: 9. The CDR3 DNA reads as TGTGCCAGCAGTTTAACTGACCGGGACAGCTATGGCTACACCTTC. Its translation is CASSLTDRDSYGYTF.

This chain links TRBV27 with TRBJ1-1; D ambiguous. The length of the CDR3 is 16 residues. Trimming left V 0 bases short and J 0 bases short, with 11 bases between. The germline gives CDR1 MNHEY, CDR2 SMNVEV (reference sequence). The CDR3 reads CASSLSWQFMNTEAFF. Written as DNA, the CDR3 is TGTGCCAGCAGTTTATCCTGGCAGTTCATGAACACTGAAGCTTTCTTT.

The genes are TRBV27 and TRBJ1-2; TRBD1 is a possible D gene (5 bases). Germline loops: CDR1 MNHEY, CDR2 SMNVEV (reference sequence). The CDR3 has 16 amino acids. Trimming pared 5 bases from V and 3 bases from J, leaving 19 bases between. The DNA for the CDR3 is TGTGCCAGCAGTCCGGACTGGGGGGAGGGGTACTATGGCTACACCTTC. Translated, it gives CASSPDWGEGYYGYTF.

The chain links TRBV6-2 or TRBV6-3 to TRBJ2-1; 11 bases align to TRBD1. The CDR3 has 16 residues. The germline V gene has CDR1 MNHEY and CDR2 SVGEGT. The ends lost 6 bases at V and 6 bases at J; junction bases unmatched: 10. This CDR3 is CASSLQSGTGGNEQFF. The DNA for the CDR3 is TGTGCCAGCAGCCTTCAAAGCGGGACAGGGGGCAATGAGCAGTTCTTC.

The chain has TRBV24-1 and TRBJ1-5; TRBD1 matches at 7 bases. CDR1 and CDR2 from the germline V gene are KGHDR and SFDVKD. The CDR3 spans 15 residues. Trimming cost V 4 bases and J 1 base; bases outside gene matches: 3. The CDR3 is CATSEGQASNQPQHF. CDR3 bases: TGTGCCACCAGTGAAGGACAGGCAAGCAATCAGCCCCAGCATTTT.